One and the same sample provided the 19 T cell receptor beta chains below, sequenced in a study of shared clonotypes between healthy human individuals. Profiled with immunoSEQ multiplex PCR; TCRdb holds only in-frame clones, not every one. The sample includes more than 2 million clones, 95% of them seen just once. Sequences were obtained from naive CD4+ T cells sorted from blood. As for subset: CD45RA+ positively selected. Every receptor here comes from a young man in good health.

The rearrangement joins TRBV5-8 to TRBJ1-5; 7 positions match TRBD1. The CDR3 contains 17 residues. From germline, CDR1 is SGHTS and CDR2 YDEGEE. The ends lost 0 bases at V and 2 bases at J; junction bases unmatched: 8. The CDR3 DNA reads TGTGCCAGCAGCTTGGTGGAGGGGGCGCGTGGCAATCAGCCCCAGCATTTT. It translates to CASSLVEGARGNQPQHF.

The chain recombines TRBV5-1 with TRBJ1-6, with 7 bases identical to TRBD1. Germline lookup yields CDR1 SGHRS and CDR2 YFSETQ. The J segment lost 10 bases and the V segment lost 4 bases, leaving 11 bases of the junction unmatched. There are 15 residues in the CDR3. CDR3: CASSPETGIASPLHF. The CDR3 nucleotides are TGCGCCAGCAGCCCGGAGACAGGGATCGCGTCACCCCTCCACTTT.

This clone was detected once. V is TRBV5-1 and J is TRBJ2-7; the match to TRBD1 covers 9 bases. CDR1 is SGHRS, CDR2 YFSETQ, per germline. Losses at the gene ends were 3 bases for V and 0 bases for J; bases not matched to a gene: 4. The CDR3 contains 15 residues. The DNA of the CDR3 is TGCGCCAGCAGCTGGACAGGGGTCAGCTCCTACGAGCAGTACTTC. Amino acid sequence: CASSWTGVSSYEQYF. The whole variable domain, filled in from reference TRBV5-1 and TRBJ2-7, reads KAGVTQTPRYLIKTRGQQVTLSCSPISGHRSVSWYQQTPGQGLQFLFEYFSETQRNKGNFPGRFSGRQFSNSRSEMNVSTLELGDSALYLCASSWTGVSSYEQYFGPGTRLTVT.

This rearrangement joins TRBV7-9 to TRBJ1-1; D possibly corresponds to TRBD1 (6 bases). Per germline, CDR1 SEHNR and CDR2 FQNEAQ (reference sequence). Deletions cut 5 bases from V and 4 bases from J, with 11 bases between. The CDR3 loop spans 13 amino acids. The CDR3: CASSRGQFTEAFF. In nucleotides, the CDR3 is TGTGCCAGCAGCCGAGGACAGTTCACTGAAGCTTTCTTT. Supplemented by reference TRBV7-9 and TRBJ1-1, the full variable domain reads DTGVSQNPRHKITKRGQNVTFRCDPISEHNRLYWYRQTLGQGPEFLTYFQNEAQLEKSRLLSDRFSAERPKGSFSTLEIQRTEQGDSAMYLCASSRGQFTEAFFGQGTRLTVV.

This clone was recorded once. V and J are TRBV7-6 and TRBJ1-1; D unclear. V was trimmed by 7 bases and J by 0 bases, leaving 6 bases between them. The germline CDR1 and CDR2 sequences are SGHVS and FNYEAQ. The CDR3 totals 12 residues. The CDR3 nucleotides are TGTGCCAGCACCAGTATGAACACTGAAGCTTTCTTT. This gives the protein CASTSMNTEAFF.

Details on this clone: This sample also contains other DNA sequences that code for the same CDR3. The V call is TRBV5-6, the J call TRBJ1-1; D not certain. Germline V CDR1 and CDR2: SGHDT, YYEEEE. The V end was cut by 0 bases, the J end by 1 base, with 10 bases between. This CDR3 contains 15 residues. The CDR3 loop is CASSLADRRNTEAFF. The DNA for the CDR3 is TGTGCCAGCAGCTTGGCCGACCGGAGGAACACTGAAGCTTTCTTT. The full variable domain, its missing parts supplied by reference TRBV5-6 and TRBJ1-1, is DAGVTQSPTHLIKTRGQQVTLRCSPKSGHDTVSWYQQALGQGPQFIFQYYEEEERQRGNFPDRFSGHQFPNYSSELNVNALLLGDSALYLCASSLADRRNTEAFFGQGTRLTVV.

The rearrangement uses TRBV29-1 and TRBJ1-2, with a possible D match to TRBD1 (6 bases). From germline, CDR1 is SQVTM and CDR2 ANQGSEA. V dropped 3 bases and J dropped 4 bases, with 18 bases sitting between them. The CDR3 runs 15 residues. The CDR3 protein is CSVEPRQALPYGYTF. The CDR3 bases are TGCAGCGTTGAGCCTAGACAGGCGCTCCCCTATGGCTACACCTTC.

The chain is built from TRBV5-1 and TRBJ1-3, with D possibly being TRBD1 (5 bases). Germline CDR1 reads SGHRS; CDR2 reads YFSETQ. The CDR3 is 15 amino acids. Between the trimmed V and J ends, which lost 2 bases and 0 bases, there was a span of 9 bases. CDR3 coding DNA: TGCGCCAGCAGCTTTCAGGGACTCTCTGGAAACACCATATATTTT. It is translated as CASSFQGLSGNTIYF.

This chain joins TRBV5-6 and TRBJ1-3; D call uncertain. Trimming removed 3 bases from V and 4 bases from J, with 23 bases in between. This CDR3 contains 18 residues. Germline V gene sequence: CDR1 SGHDT, CDR2 YYEEEE. The CDR3 nucleotides are TGTGCCAGCAGCTGGGGATACGGCGGCTCTCTTAGAGGAAACACCATATATTTT. This codes for CASSWGYGGSLRGNTIYF.

The chain combines TRBV9 with TRBJ2-7; TRBD1 aligns across 7 bases. Germline-derived CDR1 and CDR2 are SGDLS and YYNGEE. With 3 bases clipped from V and 2 bases from J, the junction kept 11 bases outside the gene matches. The CDR3 is 16 residues long. This CDR3 is CASSGEVGGGPYEQYF. CDR3 bases: TGTGCCAGCAGCGGTGAGGTAGGGGGCGGCCCCTACGAGCAGTACTTC. The full variable domain, in which reference TRBV9 and TRBJ2-7 provide the parts outside the CDR3, is DSGVTQTPKHLITATGQRVTLRCSPRSGDLSVYWYQQSLDQGLQFLIQYYNGEERAKGNILERFSAQQFPDLHSELNLSSLELGDSALYFCASSGEVGGGPYEQYFGPGTRLTVT.

The chain combines TRBV29-1 with TRBJ1-1; D not certain. The V and J ends lost 0 bases and 5 bases respectively, with 10 bases between them. CDR1 is SQVTM and CDR2 is ANQGSEA in the germline V gene. This CDR3 is built from 13 residues. CDR3 nucleotides: TGCAGCGTTGAAGAATCCCGGAGGACTGAAGCTTTCTTT. Its protein is CSVEESRRTEAFF.

A single count supports this clone. This chain uses TRBV29-1 with TRBJ2-1; D possibly corresponds to TRBD2 (6 bases). The ends were cut back, 4 bases at V and 12 bases at J, with 19 bases in the middle. This CDR3 spans 13 amino acids. The germline gives CDR1 SQVTM, CDR2 ANQGSEA. The CDR3 reads CSVGGLYNVGQFF. Written as DNA, the CDR3 is TGCAGCGTTGGGGGACTCTACAATGTTGGGCAGTTCTTC.

The CDR3 DNA is TGTGCCAGCAGTTTTCCGACAGCGGGGATCTACGAGCAGTACTTC. Its translation is CASSFPTAGIYEQYF. The chain employs TRBV27 and TRBJ2-7; 7 positions match TRBD2. The V and J ends lost 3 bases and 3 bases, in that order; junction bases with no gene match: 8. Per germline, CDR1 MNHEY and CDR2 SMNVEV (reference sequence). This CDR3 contains 15 residues.

The V call is TRBV15, the J call TRBJ1-3; unclear D gene. CDR1 is LNHNV, CDR2 YYDKDF, per germline (reference sequence). The CDR3 length is 16 residues. Trimming cost V 0 bases and J 1 base, with 10 bases left between them. The CDR3 DNA follows: TGTGCCACCAGCAGAGATTTTGGCTCTTCTGGAAACACCATATATTTT. Its protein is CATSRDFGSSGNTIYF.

The V gene is TRBV27, the J gene TRBJ1-3; D gene uncertain. The ends were cut back, 0 bases at V and 0 bases at J, with 6 bases in the middle. Germline CDR1 reads MNHEY; CDR2 reads SMNVEV (reference sequence). This CDR3 has 15 amino acids. The CDR3 reads CASSLSWASGNTIYF. In DNA, the CDR3 is TGTGCCAGCAGTTTATCGTGGGCCTCTGGAAACACCATATATTTT.

This clone was observed a single time. The chain recombines TRBV6-6 with TRBJ1-1; D is possibly TRBD1 (5 bases). Germline V gene data show CDR1 as MNHNY and CDR2 as SVGAGI (reference sequence). V lost 5 bases and J lost 4, with 14 bases in between. The CDR3 consists of 14 residues. The CDR3 is CASSTGPGGTEAFF. CDR3 nucleotide sequence: TGTGCCAGCAGTACCGGCCCTGGGGGCACTGAAGCTTTCTTT.

The V call is TRBV7-2, the J call TRBJ1-2; TRBD1 is a possible D gene (6 bases). Germline V gene data show CDR1 as SGHTA and CDR2 as FQGNSA. The CDR3 totals 14 residues. Trimming shortened V by 6 bases and J by 8 bases, and 19 bases separated the two germline ends. The CDR3 DNA reads as TGTGCCAGCAGACCAAAGTGGACAGCTGACGGCTACACCTTC. Amino acids: CASRPKWTADGYTF.

The rearrangement links TRBV4-3 to TRBJ1-4; D may be TRBD1 (5 bases). The germline gives CDR1 LGHNA, CDR2 YSLEER. This CDR3 comprises 15 residues. Trimming left V 1 base short and J 7 bases short, with 13 bases between. DNA for the CDR3: TGCGCCAGCAGCCAAGTTGTGGGGGTCGGTGAAAAACTGTTTTTT. Its translation is CASSQVVGVGEKLFF.

The V and J genes are TRBV11-2 and TRBJ2-5; D perhaps matches TRBD2 (6 bases). V lost 2 bases, J lost 3 bases, and 7 bases lay in between. The length of the CDR3 is 13 residues. Germline CDR1 SGHAT, CDR2 FQNNGV. As DNA, the CDR3 is TGTGCCAGCAGCTTACCGGGGGAAGAGACCCAGTACTTC. It specifies CASSLPGEETQYF.